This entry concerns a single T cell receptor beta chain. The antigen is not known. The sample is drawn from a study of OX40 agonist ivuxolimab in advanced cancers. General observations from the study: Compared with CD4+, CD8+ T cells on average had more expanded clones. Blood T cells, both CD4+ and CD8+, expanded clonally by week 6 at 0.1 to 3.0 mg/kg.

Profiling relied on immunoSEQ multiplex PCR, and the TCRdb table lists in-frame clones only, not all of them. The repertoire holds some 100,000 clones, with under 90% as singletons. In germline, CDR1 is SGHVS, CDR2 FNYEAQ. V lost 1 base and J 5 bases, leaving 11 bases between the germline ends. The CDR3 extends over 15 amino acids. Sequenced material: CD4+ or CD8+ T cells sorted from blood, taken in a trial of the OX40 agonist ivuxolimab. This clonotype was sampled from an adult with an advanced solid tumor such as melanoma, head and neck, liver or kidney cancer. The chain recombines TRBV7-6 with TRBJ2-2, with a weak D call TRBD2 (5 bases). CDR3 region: CASSLVRGETGELFF. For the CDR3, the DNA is TGTGCCAGCAGCTTAGTCCGGGGAGAGACCGGGGAGCTGTTTTTT.